A single sample gave rise to the 19 T cell receptor beta chains below, sequenced in a study of CD8 T cells in Susac syndrome. Reverse transcription of about 0.5 to 1 ug RNA used random hexamers. One entry per CDR3 protein results from TCRdb running MiXCR on the immunoSEQ multiplex PCR reads. This sample has 95,000 to 150,000 distinct CDR3 sequences, with 85% to 95% found just once. What was sequenced was CD8+ T cells from PBMCs. These receptors all come from a human donor with Susac syndrome.

This clonotype turned up a few times. The gene calls are TRBV11-2 and TRBJ2-3; D not certain. Germline V gene lookup returns CDR1 SGHAT and CDR2 FQNNGV. V shed 5 bases and J shed 4 bases, with 7 bases lying between them. This CDR3 comprises 12 residues. CDR3 in amino acids: CASSPRADTQYF. Written as DNA, the CDR3 is TGTGCCAGCAGCCCAAGGGCAGATACGCAGTATTTT.

This chain connects TRBV27 to TRBJ2-5, with D perhaps TRBD1 (6 bases). Germline V gene data show CDR1 as MNHEY and CDR2 as SMNVEV (reference sequence). The CDR3 consists of 15 residues. With 5 bases removed from V and 5 bases from J, the gap between germline ends came to 18 bases. In DNA, the CDR3 is TGTGCCAGCAGTCCCTTAGACAGGATGGGGGAGACCCAGTACTTC. Translating it yields CASSPLDRMGETQYF.

The chain is built from TRBV15 and TRBJ1-4; D gene unclear. Germline V gene sequence: CDR1 LNHNV, CDR2 YYDKDF (reference sequence). V shed 4 bases and J shed 8 bases, with 11 bases lying between them. The CDR3 loop spans 13 amino acids. The CDR3 reads CATSKNTEEKLFF. As DNA, the CDR3 is TGTGCCACCAGCAAAAACACGGAAGAAAAACTGTTTTTT.

This chain uses TRBV2 with TRBJ1-1; D might be TRBD1 (5 bases). The ends were cut back, 7 bases at V and 3 bases at J, with 15 bases in the middle. This CDR3 spans 14 amino acids. Germline V gene data show CDR1 as SNHLY and CDR2 as FYNNEI. DNA of the CDR3: TGTGCCAGCAACTCGCTGGGGGGAGACACTGAAGCTTTCTTT. Protein product: CASNSLGGDTEAFF.

The genes are TRBV9 and TRBJ2-1; D possibly matches TRBD1 or TRBD2 (6 bases each). CDR3 length: 11 amino acids. The germline V gene encodes CDR1 SGDLS and CDR2 YYNGEE. V was cut by 4 bases and J by 12 bases, with 11 bases left in between. The CDR3 here is CASSTGTSQFF. In DNA, the CDR3 is TGTGCCAGCAGCACAGGGACTTCGCAGTTCTTC.

The chain is built from TRBV9 and TRBJ2-5, with D possibly matching TRBD1 (5 bases). V was cut by 2 bases and J by 5 bases, with 16 bases left in between. The germline gives CDR1 SGDLS, CDR2 YYNGEE. The CDR3 spans 15 residues. The CDR3 DNA follows: TGTGCCAGCAGCGTTGGCCCTAGGGGCAGGGAGACCCAGTACTTC. It specifies CASSVGPRGRETQYF.

The CDR3 nucleotides read TGTGCCAGCAGTGAAGCGGTTGGGACAGGGGGCAGCGATGAGCAGTTCTTC. Protein sequence: CASSEAVGTGGSDEQFF. The V gene is TRBV7-3, the J gene TRBJ2-1; TRBD1 agrees at 12 bases. The trim removed 6 bases at V and 8 bases at J, leaving 14 bases unmatched. The CDR3 contains 17 residues. CDR1 is SGHTA, CDR2 FQGTGA, per germline.

The chain uses TRBV29-1 and TRBJ2-5, with a weak D call TRBD1 (6 bases). Germline assignment: CDR1 SQVTM and CDR2 ANQGSEA. The germline V and J ends were trimmed by 6 bases and 3 bases, with 14 bases remaining between them. The CDR3 totals 13 residues. Here the CDR3 reads CSVPADSKETQYF. The DNA of the CDR3 is TGCAGCGTGCCTGCGGACAGTAAAGAGACCCAGTACTTC.

V usage is TRBV3-1 and J usage is TRBJ1-1; D ambiguous. The V gene's germline CDR1 is LGHDT and CDR2 YNNKEL (reference sequence). V shed 4 bases and J shed 5 bases, with 8 bases lying between them. This CDR3 contains 12 residues. In nucleotides, the CDR3 is TGTGCCAGCAGCCGAACCGGGACTGAAGCTTTCTTT. Translated, it gives CASSRTGTEAFF.

This chain links TRBV15 with TRBJ2-7; the D gene could be TRBD1 or TRBD2 (5 bases each). Deletions cut 3 bases from V and 2 bases from J, with 14 bases between. The CDR3 is 15 amino acids. Germline values: CDR1 LNHNV, CDR2 YYDKDF (reference sequence). The CDR3 nucleotides are TGTGCCACCAGCAGGGCCCGGGACGTAGCCTACGAGCAGTACTTC. Its protein is CATSRARDVAYEQYF.

This clonotype was seen only once. This rearrangement joins TRBV4-1 to TRBJ2-7, with 9 positions matching TRBD1. The junction had 16 bases not matched to a gene; V was cut back by 4 bases and J by 6 bases. This CDR3 is built from 17 residues. Germline V CDR1 and CDR2: MGHRA, YSYEKL. CDR3 region: CASSPLTHGTGFFEQYF. CDR3 bases: TGCGCCAGCAGCCCCTTAACCCACGGGACAGGGTTCTTCGAGCAGTACTTC.

The chain uses TRBV4-3 and TRBJ2-1; TRBD1 is a possible D gene (5 bases). The ends were cut back, 3 bases at V and 10 bases at J, with 13 bases in the middle. In germline, CDR1 is LGHNA, CDR2 YSLEER. The CDR3 runs 13 residues. This chain's CDR3 is CASSHLRTLEQFF. CDR3 coding DNA: TGCGCCAGCAGCCACCTCCGGACACTAGAGCAGTTCTTC.

The chain has TRBV20-1 and TRBJ2-7; no definite D call. The V gene's germline CDR1 is DFQATT and CDR2 SNEGSKA (reference sequence). The CDR3 is 15 amino acids. The V end lost 0 bases, the J end lost 0 bases, and 12 bases lay between the germline ends. CDR3 amino acids: CSARDKERSSYEQYF. The DNA for the CDR3 is TGCAGTGCTAGAGACAAGGAAAGGAGCTCCTACGAGCAGTACTTC.

This chain joins TRBV7-8 and TRBJ2-7; D is unresolved. Trimming removed 5 bases at V and 2 bases at J, with 13 bases between. Germline V gene sequence: CDR1 SGHVS, CDR2 FQNEAQ. The CDR3 runs to 14 residues. The CDR3 reads CASSPAGGTYEQYF. The CDR3 bases are TGTGCCAGCAGCCCCGCAGGCGGAACCTACGAGCAGTACTTC. Full variable domain (outside the CDR3, taken from reference TRBV7-8 and TRBJ2-7): GAGVSQSPRYKVAKRGQDVALRCDPISGHVSLFWYQQALGQGPEFLTYFQNEAQLDKSGLPSDRFFAERPEGSVSTLKIQRTQQEDSAVYLCASSPAGGTYEQYFGPGTRLTVT.

The CDR3, as DNA: TGTGCCTGGAGCAGGGGTATAAACACTGAAGCTTTCTTT. It translates to CAWSRGINTEAFF. This chain connects TRBV30 to TRBJ1-1, with D tentatively TRBD1 (6 bases). The CDR3 covers 13 residues. Per germline, CDR1 GTSNPN and CDR2 SVGIG (reference sequence). V was clipped by 3 bases and J by 2 bases, with 10 bases between them.

The J gene is TRBJ1-1, the V gene TRBV5-1, with D hard to call. Trimming left V 4 bases short and J 1 base short, with 11 bases between. The CDR3 contains 14 residues. The germline V gene encodes CDR1 SGHRS and CDR2 YFSETQ. The CDR3 DNA is TGCGCCAGCAGCGATGGACGGGCGAACACTGAAGCTTTCTTT. Translation gives CASSDGRANTEAFF.

The J gene is TRBJ2-5, the V gene TRBV9; D gene ambiguous. The CDR3 loop spans 16 amino acids. Trimming took 4 bases from V and 1 from J, leaving 17 bases between them. Per germline, CDR1 SGDLS and CDR2 YYNGEE. The CDR3 spells CASSQYALRPQETQYF. DNA of the CDR3: TGTGCCAGCAGCCAATACGCGCTTAGGCCCCAAGAGACCCAGTACTTC.

This rearrangement joins TRBV6-4 to TRBJ1-2; D ambiguous. V was shortened by 0 bases and J by 8 bases, with 13 bases between the two germline ends. The CDR3 has 14 residues. Looked up from germline, CDR1 is MRHNA and CDR2 is SNTAGT. This chain's CDR3 is CASSDSGSIGGYTF. The CDR3 DNA reads TGTGCCAGCAGTGACTCTGGAAGTATCGGCGGCTACACCTTC.

The table lists this clonotype with a count of one. This chain uses TRBV12-3 or TRBV12-4 with TRBJ2-5; a weak D match, TRBD2 (5 bases). V was clipped by 6 bases and J by 1 base, with 9 bases between them. The CDR3 is 13 amino acids. This chain's CDR3 is CASRRGLQETQYF. DNA for the CDR3: TGTGCCAGCAGACGAGGACTCCAAGAGACCCAGTACTTC.